A single sample is the source of the 32 T cell receptor beta chains below, sequenced in a study of T cell responses to AZD1222 COVID-19 vaccine (dated by TCRdb to the early 2020s). Libraries were constructed by the immunoSEQ multiplex PCR assay. What TCRdb holds here is the immuneACCESS table cut down to in-frame rearrangements. Part of the clones is not present; checked against another copy, under half of the missing clones reflect an unresolved V gene, and the others are unexplained. This sample comprises about 96,000 clones, 90% of them detected only once. The top ten constitute 26% of the sample. Explained via the paper, the time point label denotes: baseline before first vaccination. The sequenced sample was peripheral blood, obtained on day 0 of AZD1222 vaccination. These receptors all come from an adult in good health.

The rearrangement uses TRBV5-1 and TRBJ2-1; D remains unclear. V lost 3 bases and J lost 13, with 17 bases in between. CDR1 SGHRS and CDR2 YFSETQ come from the germline V gene. There are 13 residues in the CDR3. In nucleotides, the CDR3 is TGCGCCAGCAGCTCAACCGAGGCACATTATCAGTTCTTC. Translation gives CASSSTEAHYQFF. Full variable domain (rest looked up from reference TRBV5-1 and TRBJ2-1): KAGVTQTPRYLIKTRGQQVTLSCSPISGHRSVSWYQQTPGQGLQFLFEYFSETQRNKGNFPGRFSGRQFSNSRSEMNVSTLELGDSALYLCASSSTEAHYQFFGPGTRLTVL.

The chain links TRBV19 to TRBJ2-1, with 9 bases lining up with TRBD1. The CDR3 covers 16 residues. V shed 5 bases, J shed 8 bases, and the junction held 13 bases outside the gene matches. Germline-derived CDR1 and CDR2 are LNHDA and SQIVND (reference sequence). The CDR3 DNA reads TGTGCCAGTAGTCCTCCATACAGGGGGCTTTTCGATGAGCAGTTCTTC. Translating gives CASSPPYRGLFDEQFF.

This chain joins TRBV7-2 and TRBJ2-2, with 11 bases lining up with TRBD2. The trim removed 5 bases at V and 0 bases at J, leaving 5 bases unmatched. Germline CDR1 SGHTA, CDR2 FQGNSA. The CDR3 extends over 17 amino acids. CDR3 coding DNA: TGTGCCAGCAGCCCGACTAGCGGGGACGCGAACACCGGGGAGCTGTTTTTT. Its translation: CASSPTSGDANTGELFF.

This chain connects TRBV18 to TRBJ1-4; D is undetermined. V gave up 0 bases and J gave up 7 bases, with 6 bases separating them. Germline assignment: CDR1 KGHSH and CDR2 LQKENI. The CDR3 extends over 13 amino acids. The CDR3 DNA follows: TGTGCCAGCTCACCACCGGGGATTGAAAAACTGTTTTTT. This sequence encodes CASSPPGIEKLFF.

The chain couples TRBV6-2 or TRBV6-3 to TRBJ1-6; a possible D gene is TRBD1 (5 bases). The CDR3 covers 14 residues. V lost 5 bases and J 10 bases, leaving 15 bases between the germline ends. Per germline, CDR1 MNHEY and CDR2 SVGEGT. For the CDR3, the DNA is TGTGCCAGCAGTCCCCGAGGAGGGGACTCACCCCTCCACTTT. Protein sequence: CASSPRGGDSPLHF.

The chain combines TRBV19 with TRBJ1-2, with D perhaps matching TRBD1 (5 bases). Trimming stripped 5 bases from V and 0 bases from J, with 13 bases between. From germline, CDR1 is LNHDA and CDR2 SQIVND (reference sequence). This CDR3 is 15 amino acids long. The CDR3 reads CASSPSQGANYGYTF. The CDR3 nucleotides are TGTGCCAGTAGTCCCAGTCAGGGTGCTAACTATGGCTACACCTTC.

This chain connects TRBV5-4 to TRBJ2-6, with D possibly matching TRBD2 (6 bases). From germline, CDR1 is SGHNT and CDR2 YYREEE (reference sequence). The V end lost 2 bases, the J end lost 2 bases, and 14 bases lay between the germline ends. The CDR3 has 17 residues. CDR3 region: CASSFGGAVAGANVLTF. CDR3 nucleotides: TGTGCCAGCAGCTTCGGCGGGGCCGTTGCTGGGGCCAACGTCCTGACTTTC.

The chain carries TRBV19 and TRBJ1-2; D unclear. Deletions cut 7 bases from V and 2 bases from J, with 11 bases between. CDR1 is LNHDA and CDR2 is SQIVND in the germline V gene (reference sequence). This CDR3 region has 13 residues. The CDR3 sequence: CASNRHLNYGYTF. The CDR3 DNA reads as TGTGCCAGTAACCGACATCTCAACTATGGCTACACCTTC.

This rearrangement joins TRBV12-5 to TRBJ2-7, with D possibly being TRBD2 (6 bases). Germline loops: CDR1 LGHNT, CDR2 FRNRAP. V lost 7 bases to trimming and J lost 3 bases, with 13 bases between them. The CDR3 sequence is 13 residues long. CDR3 DNA sequence: TGTGCTAGTGCCAGGGACTTCAGCTACGAGCAGTACTTC. Translating it yields CASARDFSYEQYF. Drawing the rest from reference TRBV12-5 and TRBJ2-7, the complete variable domain is DARVTQTPRHKVTEMGQEVTMRCQPILGHNTVFWYRQTMMQGLELLAYFRNRAPLDDSGMPKDRFSAEMPDATLATLKIQPSEPRDSAVYFCASARDFSYEQYFGPGTRLTVT.

This clone has a handful of counts. This chain uses TRBV15 with TRBJ2-7; 7 nucleotides line up with TRBD1. This CDR3 is built from 14 residues. Trimming at V came to 5 bases and at J to 4 bases, leaving 8 bases not matched to a gene. The germline V gene has CDR1 LNHNV and CDR2 YYDKDF (reference sequence). CDR3 coding DNA: TGTGCCACCAGCTTTTTCAAGGGGGCTTACGAGCAGTACTTC. Translated, it gives CATSFFKGAYEQYF.

The chain joins TRBV7-2 to TRBJ2-5; 9 bases match TRBD1. Germline V gives CDR1 SGHTA, CDR2 FQGNSA. Germline trimming cut 5 bases from V and 1 base from J; bases unmatched to any gene: 8. CDR3 length: 16 amino acids. CDR3 in DNA: TGTGCCAGCAGCCCCGGGGGGACAGGGACCCAAGAGACCCAGTACTTC. As protein: CASSPGGTGTQETQYF.

The chain uses TRBV9 and TRBJ2-5; D is uncertain. The germline V gene encodes CDR1 SGDLS and CDR2 YYNGEE. V was trimmed by 5 bases and J by 2 bases, leaving 13 bases between them. There are 14 residues in the CDR3. CDR3 protein: CASSLNSVQETQYF. CDR3 bases: TGTGCCAGCAGTCTGAACAGCGTTCAAGAGACCCAGTACTTC.

The chain joins TRBV7-2 to TRBJ1-2; D call uncertain. V lost 2 bases and J 5 bases, leaving 9 bases between the germline ends. The CDR3 consists of 13 residues. Germline lookup yields CDR1 SGHTA and CDR2 FQGNSA. The DNA of the CDR3 is TGTGCCAGCAGCTTAAACATTGGGTATGGCTACACCTTC. This codes for CASSLNIGYGYTF.

This clone was recorded only once. This chain joins TRBV5-1 and TRBJ2-1, with TRBD1 matching over 10 bases. This CDR3 spans 17 amino acids. V lost 0 bases, J lost 7 bases, and 10 bases stayed unmatched. Germline CDR1 is SGHRS and CDR2 is YFSETQ. The CDR3 loop is CASSLGWGQGRYNEQFF. The DNA for the CDR3 is TGCGCCAGCAGCTTGGGTTGGGGACAGGGGCGCTATAATGAGCAGTTCTTC.

This clone occurred once. The CDR3 nucleotides are TGTGCCACCAGCAGAGATGTCCTAGCTCGGGTAAATGAGCAGTTCTTC. Its protein is CATSRDVLARVNEQFF. The genes are TRBV15 and TRBJ2-1; the D gene is possibly TRBD2 (5 bases). Trimming took 0 bases from V and 7 from J, leaving 16 bases between them. This CDR3 comprises 16 residues. Germline V gene data show CDR1 as LNHNV and CDR2 as YYDKDF (reference sequence). Based on the CDR3 plus reference TRBV15 and TRBJ2-1, the full variable domain is DAMVIQNPRYQVTQFGKPVTLSCSQTLNHNVMYWYQQKSSQAPKLLFHYYDKDFNNEADTPDNFQSRRPNTSFCFLDIRSPGLGDTAMYLCATSRDVLARVNEQFFGPGTRLTVL.

This rearrangement joins TRBV6-5 to TRBJ2-7, with 13 bases that match TRBD2. This CDR3 comprises 14 residues. J gave up 4 bases and V 6 bases, and 3 bases lay outside the gene matches. Germline CDR1 MNHEY, CDR2 SVGAGI. CDR3 DNA: TGTGCCAGCAGGAGACTAGCGGGAGGTTACGAGCAGTACTTC. Protein sequence: CASRRLAGGYEQYF.

The gene calls are TRBV7-9 and TRBJ2-3, with D possibly TRBD1 on 5 matching bases. Germline CDR1 SEHNR, CDR2 FQNEAQ (reference sequence). This CDR3 is built from 13 residues. Deletions cut 6 bases from V and 1 base from J, with 8 bases between. CDR3 amino acids: CASRLQGTDTQYF. In nucleotides, the CDR3 is TGTGCCAGCAGGTTACAGGGCACAGATACGCAGTATTTT.

CDR3 protein: CASTAMLGSKETQYF. The CDR3 coding sequence is TGTGCCAGTACCGCCATGCTCGGGAGCAAAGAGACCCAGTACTTC. V is TRBV19 and J is TRBJ2-5, with D possibly being TRBD2 (6 bases). The ends were cut back, 7 bases at V and 3 bases at J, with 18 bases in the middle. Germline loops: CDR1 LNHDA, CDR2 SQIVND (reference sequence). The CDR3 consists of 15 residues.

This clone was seen a handful of times. The chain uses TRBV6-5 and TRBJ2-1; 9 bases match TRBD2. The CDR3 contains 16 residues. Losses at the gene ends were 2 bases for V and 5 bases for J; bases not matched to a gene: 7. Germline assignment: CDR1 MNHEY and CDR2 SVGAGI. Written as DNA, the CDR3 is TGTGCCAGCAGTTACGGTCCTAGCGGGGCCGACAATGAGCAGTTCTTC. Protein product: CASSYGPSGADNEQFF.

This clone has only one observation. The chain employs TRBV6-5 and TRBJ2-7; 8 nucleotides match TRBD1. The CDR3 covers 16 residues. Unmatched junction bases numbered 13, after V lost 2 bases and J lost 7 bases. CDR1 is MNHEY, CDR2 SVGAGI, per germline. CDR3 DNA sequence: TGTGCCAGCAGTTACGTACCAGGGGGCGCGACAAGAGAGCAGTACTTC. Encoded protein: CASSYVPGGATREQYF.

The chain carries TRBV6-2 or TRBV6-3 and TRBJ2-1; D remains ambiguous. The V end lost 0 bases, the J end lost 6 bases, and 6 bases lay between the germline ends. The CDR3 runs 13 residues. CDR1 and CDR2 (germline): MNHEY, SVGEGT. CDR3 region: CASSYSKGNEQFF. CDR3 DNA sequence: TGTGCCAGCAGTTACTCGAAGGGCAATGAGCAGTTCTTC.

The gene calls are TRBV23-1 and TRBJ2-1; 11 nucleotides align to TRBD2. Being an ORF, TRBV23-1 has a function that is uncertain. The CDR3 is made up of 17 amino acids. Unmatched junction bases numbered 10, after V lost 2 bases and J lost 7 bases. As DNA, the CDR3 is TGCGCCAGCAGTCAACCGATGACTAGCGGGAACGATAATGAGCAGTTCTTC. Translated: CASSQPMTSGNDNEQFF.

The V gene is TRBV25-1, the J gene TRBJ1-6, with a weak D call TRBD1 (5 bases). V was clipped by 6 bases and J by 7 bases, with 13 bases between them. CDR1 and CDR2 from the germline V gene are MGHDK and SYGVNS. This CDR3 region has 14 residues. The CDR3 DNA follows: TGTGCCAGCAGGGGCCAGGGCCGCAATTCACCCCTCCACTTT. Translating gives CASRGQGRNSPLHF.

This chain connects TRBV28 to TRBJ2-7, with 10 bases that match TRBD1. Germline lookup yields CDR1 MDHEN and CDR2 SYDVKM. After removal of 6 bases from V and 4 bases from J, the junction contained 6 bases not matched to a gene. The CDR3 contains 14 residues. The CDR3 sequence is CASRSPDRGYEQYF. The CDR3 nucleotides read TGTGCCAGCAGAAGCCCGGACAGGGGGTACGAGCAGTACTTC.

The chain recombines TRBV7-8 with TRBJ1-2; tentative D call: TRBD1 (5 bases). V was shortened by 7 bases and J by 3 bases, with 15 bases between the two germline ends. Germline loops: CDR1 SGHVS, CDR2 FQNEAQ. The CDR3 contains 14 residues. In DNA, the CDR3 is TGTGCCAGCACCCCGGGACCGGGCTACTATGGCTACACCTTC. It yields the protein CASTPGPGYYGYTF. The variable domain in full, completed from reference TRBV7-8 and TRBJ1-2, reads GAGVSQSPRYKVAKRGQDVALRCDPISGHVSLFWYQQALGQGPEFLTYFQNEAQLDKSGLPSDRFFAERPEGSVSTLKIQRTQQEDSAVYLCASTPGPGYYGYTFGSGTRLTVV.

J is TRBJ1-1 and V is TRBV7-8; a possible D gene is TRBD1 (5 bases). Looked up from germline, CDR1 is SGHVS and CDR2 is FQNEAQ. V lost 5 bases and J lost 7, with 14 bases in between. The CDR3 extends over 13 amino acids. CDR3 DNA: TGTGCCAGCAGCCTATCAGGGCGTGTTGAAGCTTTCTTT. It translates to CASSLSGRVEAFF.

V is TRBV7-2 and J is TRBJ2-1, with TRBD2 matching 9 bases. Germline V gene lookup returns CDR1 SGHTA and CDR2 FQGNSA. Trimming took 5 bases from V and 8 from J; bases not matched to a gene: 7. The CDR3 loop spans 14 amino acids. The CDR3 reads CASSRQREDDEQFF. DNA of the CDR3: TGTGCCAGCAGCCGCCAGCGGGAGGACGATGAGCAGTTCTTC.

The J gene is TRBJ2-3, the V gene TRBV9; D possibly corresponds to TRBD2 (7 bases). V dropped 6 bases and J dropped 9 bases, with 17 bases sitting between them. The CDR3 is 13 amino acids. The germline gives CDR1 SGDLS, CDR2 YYNGEE. CDR3 coding DNA: TGTGCCAGCACAGCGGGACAAGGAGGCACGCAGTATTTT. Residues: CASTAGQGGTQYF.

The V and J genes are TRBV9 and TRBJ2-2; TRBD1 is a possible D gene (6 bases). The V end lost 8 bases, the J end lost 4 bases, and 18 bases lay between the germline ends. Germline V gene sequence: CDR1 SGDLS, CDR2 YYNGEE. There are 15 residues in the CDR3. The CDR3 coding sequence is TGTGCCAGTCGGAGAGGGCTAGGGGGCACCGGGGAGCTGTTTTTT. Protein sequence: CASRRGLGGTGELFF. Full variable domain (rest looked up from reference TRBV9 and TRBJ2-2): DSGVTQTPKHLITATGQRVTLRCSPRSGDLSVYWYQQSLDQGLQFLIQYYNGEERAKGNILERFSAQQFPDLHSELNLSSLELGDSALYFCASRRGLGGTGELFFGEGSRLTVL.

The V and J genes are TRBV21-1 and TRBJ1-1. TRBV21-1 is reported as a pseudogene. The CDR3 loop spans 14 amino acids. CDR3 DNA sequence: TGTGCCAGCAGCAATCAGGGAGGATGGGCTGAAGCTTTCTTT. Translated, it gives CASSNQGGWAEAFF.

The V gene is TRBV4-3, the J gene TRBJ2-7, with 11 positions matching TRBD2. CDR3 length equals 18 residues. Trimming cost V 0 bases and J 2 bases; bases outside gene matches: 9. From germline, CDR1 is LGHNA and CDR2 YSLEER. The CDR3 loop is CASSQDRLAGRRPYEQYF. CDR3 in DNA: TGCGCCAGCAGCCAAGATAGACTAGCGGGACGTCGTCCCTACGAGCAGTACTTC.

This chain connects TRBV12-5 to TRBJ1-1; D remains unclear. This CDR3 is built from 11 residues. Germline CDR1 reads LGHNT; CDR2 reads FRNRAP. The V and J ends lost 1 base and 3 bases respectively, with 0 bases between them. CDR3 coding DNA: TGTGCTAGTGGTTTGGACACTGAAGCTTTCTTT. This encodes CASGLDTEAFF.